This T cell receptor (beta chain) appears in the sequencing data of a study of T cells in Graves' hyperthyroidism and ophthalmopathy. Turning to the study itself: At initial diagnosis, before any treatment had begun, peripheral blood was obtained. Study-wide points: The majority of expanded thyroid clonotypes above 0.001 also appeared in blood.

Amplified TCR beta CDR3 regions derived from RNA transcripts. Using the HTBI primer set, a first-round RT-PCR was run on the TCR CDR3. TCRdb used MiXCR to reprocess the multiplex PCR reads, holding one entry per CDR3 protein. The sample has around 580,000 distinct CDR3 sequences, over 15% seen once. This clonotype was observed many times. Its antigen is as yet unknown. Researchers defined stable Graves' hyperthyroidism as no ophthalmopathy progression within 18 months. Exclusion of a patient resulted from uncontrolled infection, other autoimmune disease, pregnancy or lactation. V was pared by 2 bases and J by 5 bases, with 6 bases between. The CDR3 runs to 12 residues. Germline CDR1 is SGHAT and CDR2 is FQNNGV.

The specimen was blood. This receptor was identified in a woman under 30 with Graves' hyperthyroidism. The chain carries TRBV11-2 and TRBJ2-5; no clear D gene. CDR3 sequence reads: CASSLPYETQYF. CDR3 sequence (DNA): TGTGCCAGCAGCTTACCGTACGAGACCCAGTACTTC.